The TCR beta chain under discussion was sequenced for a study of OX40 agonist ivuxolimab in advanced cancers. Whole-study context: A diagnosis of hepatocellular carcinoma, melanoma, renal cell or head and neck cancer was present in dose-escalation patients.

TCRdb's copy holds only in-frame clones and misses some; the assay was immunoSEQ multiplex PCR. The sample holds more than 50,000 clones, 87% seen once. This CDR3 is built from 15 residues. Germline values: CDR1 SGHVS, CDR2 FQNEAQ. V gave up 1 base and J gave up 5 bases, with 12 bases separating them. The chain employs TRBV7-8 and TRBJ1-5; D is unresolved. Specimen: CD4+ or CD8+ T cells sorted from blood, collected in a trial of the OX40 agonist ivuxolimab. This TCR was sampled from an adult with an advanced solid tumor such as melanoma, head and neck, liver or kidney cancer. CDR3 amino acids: CASSLEDGHYQPQHF. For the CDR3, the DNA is TGTGCCAGCAGCTTAGAGGACGGGCATTATCAGCCCCAGCATTTT.